This is a list of T cell receptor beta chains from one sample in a study of cytomegalovirus exposure and HLA in healthy donors. The assay was immunoSEQ multiplex PCR, and TCRdb's table has in-frame clones only and misses some. The table has more than 150,000 clones, around 76% seen once; the top ten hold more than 1.5%. Sequenced sample: PBMCs. The receptors originated from a man aged 40-49 years in good health and CMV-seronegative. Each CDR3 is given with its conserved first and last residue. Each record gives: CDR3 protein, CDR3 DNA, D gene, clone size, J gene, V gene. D genes are given only for firm matches. Rows give clone size only sometimes, using once, few, many, or a class for an expanded clone.

CASSLELAGGNEQFF	TGCGCCAGCAGCTTGGAACTAGCGGGGGGGAATGAGCAGTTCTTC	TRBD2	.	TRBJ2-1	TRBV5-1
CASSDSGSLYEQYF	TGTGCCAGCAGTGACAGCGGGAGTCTGTACGAGCAGTACTTC	TRBD2	.	TRBJ2-7	TRBV25-1
CASSRIPSGAVGLAFF	TGCGCCAGCAGTCGCATTCCCTCAGGGGCAGTAGGGTTAGCTTTCTTT	.	.	TRBJ1-1	TRBV4-3
CASSGTGTTEAFF	TGTGCCAGTAGTGGGACAGGGACCACTGAAGCTTTCTTT	TRBD1	.	TRBJ1-1	TRBV19
CASNTGLAGVRNEQFF	TGCGCCAGCAACACCGGGCTAGCGGGAGTTCGGAATGAGCAGTTCTTC	TRBD2	.	TRBJ2-1	TRBV5-1
CASSQQGAPGDTQYF	TGCGCCAGCAGCCAGCAGGGGGCTCCCGGAGATACGCAGTATTTT	TRBD1	.	TRBJ2-3	TRBV4-1
CASSTPGEGQPTGELFF	TGTGCCAGCAGCACTCCCGGGGAGGGACAACCCACCGGGGAGCTGTTTTTT	.	once	TRBJ2-2	TRBV5-4
CAWSGRTAKGEQFF	TGTGCCTGGAGTGGCCGGACTGCGAAGGGTGAGCAGTTCTTC	.	.	TRBJ2-1	TRBV30
CAWSLALTRAGETQYF	TGTGCCTGGAGCCTCGCGCTCACTAGGGCGGGAGAGACCCAGTACTTC	.	.	TRBJ2-5	TRBV30
CASSYSGAQNIQYF	TGTGCCAGCAGTTACTCTGGGGCCCAGAACATTCAGTACTTC	.	once	TRBJ2-4	TRBV6-6
CASSLAGDEQFF	TGTGCCAGCAGTTTAGCGGGGGATGAGCAGTTCTTC	TRBD2	.	TRBJ2-1	TRBV28
CASRPSSNEQFF	TGTGCCAGCAGGCCTTCTAGCAATGAGCAGTTCTTC	.	.	TRBJ2-1	TRBV6-5